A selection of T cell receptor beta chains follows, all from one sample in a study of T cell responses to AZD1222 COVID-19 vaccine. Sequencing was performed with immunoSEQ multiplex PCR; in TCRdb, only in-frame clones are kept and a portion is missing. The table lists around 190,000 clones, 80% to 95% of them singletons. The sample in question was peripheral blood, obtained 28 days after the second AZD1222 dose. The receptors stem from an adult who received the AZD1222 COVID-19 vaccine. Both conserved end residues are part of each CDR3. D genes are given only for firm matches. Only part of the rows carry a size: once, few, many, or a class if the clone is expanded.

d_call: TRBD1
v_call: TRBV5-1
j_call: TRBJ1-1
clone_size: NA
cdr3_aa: CASSPGQGAPRANTEAFF
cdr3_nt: TGCGCCAGCAGCCCGGGACAGGGGGCGCCCCGGGCCAACACTGAAGCTTTCTTT

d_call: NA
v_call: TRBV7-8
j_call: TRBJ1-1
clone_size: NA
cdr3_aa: CASSFSENTEAFF
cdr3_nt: TGTGCCAGCAGCTTCTCAGAGAACACTGAAGCTTTCTTT

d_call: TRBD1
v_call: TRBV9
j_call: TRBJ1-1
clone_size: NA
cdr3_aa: CASSVATGLANTEAFF
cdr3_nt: TGTGCCAGCAGCGTAGCGACAGGGCTTGCGAACACTGAAGCTTTCTTT

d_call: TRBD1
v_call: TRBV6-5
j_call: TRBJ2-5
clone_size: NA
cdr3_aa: CASSYADRSETQYF
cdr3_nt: TGTGCCAGCAGTTACGCGGACAGGTCAGAGACCCAGTACTTC

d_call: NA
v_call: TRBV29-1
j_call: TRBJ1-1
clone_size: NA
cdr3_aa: CSVEVSEAFF
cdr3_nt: TGCAGCGTTGAAGTGAGTGAAGCTTTCTTT

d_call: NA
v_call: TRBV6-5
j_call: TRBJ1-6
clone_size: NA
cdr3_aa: CASSYSGGRSNSPLHF
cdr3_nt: TGTGCCAGCAGTTACTCCGGGGGGCGTAGCAATTCACCCCTCCACTTT

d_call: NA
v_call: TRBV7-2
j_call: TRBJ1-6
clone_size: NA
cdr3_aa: CASTFNSPLHF
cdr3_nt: TGTGCCAGCACCTTTAATTCACCCCTCCACTTT

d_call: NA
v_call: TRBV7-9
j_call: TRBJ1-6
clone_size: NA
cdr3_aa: CASSLAFTRAGPPLHF
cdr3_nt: TGTGCCAGCAGCTTAGCGTTTACCAGGGCGGGTCCACCCCTCCACTTT

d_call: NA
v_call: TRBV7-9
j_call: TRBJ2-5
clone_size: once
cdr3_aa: CASSFQTKGTQYF
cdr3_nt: TGTGCCAGCAGCTTCCAAACGAAGGGGACCCAGTACTTC

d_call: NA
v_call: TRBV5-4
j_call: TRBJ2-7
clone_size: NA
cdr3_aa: CASSGRGRPYEQYF
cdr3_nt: TGTGCCAGCAGCGGGCGAGGCCGTCCCTACGAGCAGTACTTC

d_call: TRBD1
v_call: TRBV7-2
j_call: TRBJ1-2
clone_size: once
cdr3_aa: CASSLAGTGYYGYTF
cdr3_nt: TGTGCCAGCAGCTTAGCCGGGACAGGATACTATGGCTACACCTTC

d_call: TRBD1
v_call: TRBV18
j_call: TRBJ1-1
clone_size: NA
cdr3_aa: CASSPTRGRTEAFF
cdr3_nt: TGTGCCAGCTCACCAACCAGGGGGCGGACTGAAGCTTTCTTT

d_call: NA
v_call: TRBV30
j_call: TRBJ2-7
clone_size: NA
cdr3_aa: CAWSGLFEQYF
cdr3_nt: TGTGCCTGGAGTGGTCTGTTCGAGCAGTACTTC

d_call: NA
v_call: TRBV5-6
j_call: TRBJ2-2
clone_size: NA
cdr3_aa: CASSSGYPWGTGELFF
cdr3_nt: TGTGCCAGCAGCTCGGGGTATCCTTGGGGCACCGGGGAGCTGTTTTTT

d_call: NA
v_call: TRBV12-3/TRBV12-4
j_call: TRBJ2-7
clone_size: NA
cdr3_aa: CASSLHSGYEQYF
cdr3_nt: TGTGCCAGCAGTCTCCATTCGGGGTACGAGCAGTACTTC

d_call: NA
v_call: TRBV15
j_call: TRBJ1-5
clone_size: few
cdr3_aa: CATSNLRQGGVQPQHF
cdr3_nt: TGTGCCACCAGCAACCTAAGGCAGGGAGGAGTTCAGCCCCAGCATTTT

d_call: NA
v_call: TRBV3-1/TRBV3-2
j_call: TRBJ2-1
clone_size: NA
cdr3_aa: CASSFGSGNNEQFF
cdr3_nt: TGTGCCAGCAGCTTCGGCTCGGGGAACAATGAGCAGTTCTTC

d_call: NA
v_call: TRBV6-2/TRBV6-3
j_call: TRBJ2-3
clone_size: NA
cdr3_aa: CASSSFRMDTQYF
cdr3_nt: TGTGCCAGCAGTTCTTTTAGGATGGATACGCAGTATTTT

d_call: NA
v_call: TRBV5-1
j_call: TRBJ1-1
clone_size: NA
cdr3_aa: CASSLGRAGTEAFF
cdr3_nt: TGCGCCAGCAGCTTGGGTCGGGCGGGCACTGAAGCTTTCTTT